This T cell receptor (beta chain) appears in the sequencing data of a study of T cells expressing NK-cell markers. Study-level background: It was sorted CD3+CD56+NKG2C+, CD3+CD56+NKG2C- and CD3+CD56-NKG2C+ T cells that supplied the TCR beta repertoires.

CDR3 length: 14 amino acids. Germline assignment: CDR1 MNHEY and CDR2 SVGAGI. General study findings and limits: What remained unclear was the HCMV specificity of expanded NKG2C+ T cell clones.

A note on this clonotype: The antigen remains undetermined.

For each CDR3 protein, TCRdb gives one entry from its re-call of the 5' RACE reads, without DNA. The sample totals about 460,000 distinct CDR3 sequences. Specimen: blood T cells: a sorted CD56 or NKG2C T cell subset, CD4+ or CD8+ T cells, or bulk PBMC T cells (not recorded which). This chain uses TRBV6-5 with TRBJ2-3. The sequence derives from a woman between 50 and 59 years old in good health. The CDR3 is CASSYSSRPDTQYF.